The 9 T cell receptor beta chains below come from one sample, sequenced in a study of blood T cell repertoires in COVID-19. Generated by immunoSEQ multiplex PCR, the TCRdb table keeps only in-frame clones and is missing some. The sample lists around 60,000 clones, more than 70% seen once, with about 20% in the top ten. The specimen sequenced was peripheral blood. The receptors stem from a young man with COVID-19, enrolled during active disease.

This chain connects TRBV5-6 to TRBJ2-1, with TRBD2 matching over 10 bases. This CDR3 comprises 15 residues. The V and J ends lost 1 base and 4 bases, in that order; junction bases with no gene match: 2. Germline assignment: CDR1 SGHDT and CDR2 YYEEEE. This CDR3 is CASSLLAGGYNEQFF. The CDR3 region has the DNA TGTGCCAGCAGCTTGTTAGCGGGGGGATACAATGAGCAGTTCTTC.

The chain recombines TRBV9 with TRBJ2-3; D possibly corresponds to TRBD1 (6 bases). This CDR3 region has 15 residues. Germline V lookup: CDR1 SGDLS, CDR2 YYNGEE. V lost 1 base and J 0 bases, leaving 9 bases between the germline ends. The CDR3 DNA follows: TGTGCCAGCAGCGTAACAGGGTTAAGCACAGATACGCAGTATTTT. Translation: CASSVTGLSTDTQYF.

The chain is built from TRBV19 and TRBJ2-6; tentatively, D is TRBD1 (6 bases). Between the trimmed V and J ends, which lost 3 bases and 1 base, there was a span of 7 bases. Looked up from germline, CDR1 is LNHDA and CDR2 is SQIVND (reference sequence). This CDR3 has 15 amino acids. In DNA, the CDR3 is TGTGCCAGTAGTATCAGGGGATCTGGGGCCAACGTCCTGACTTTC. Translating gives CASSIRGSGANVLTF.

V is TRBV5-1 and J is TRBJ2-3; D call uncertain. This CDR3 region has 12 residues. Germline values: CDR1 SGHRS, CDR2 YFSETQ. V was shortened by 1 base and J by 6 bases, with 6 bases between the two germline ends. The CDR3: CASSLSFDTQYF. Here the CDR3 DNA reads TGCGCCAGCAGCTTGTCTTTTGATACGCAGTATTTT.

The DNA for the CDR3 is TGTGCCACCAGTGATTTTCCCAACCAAGAGACCCAGTACTTC. It yields the protein CATSDFPNQETQYF. This chain uses TRBV24-1 with TRBJ2-5; D not certain. V dropped 1 base and J dropped 0 bases, with 5 bases sitting between them. There are 14 residues in the CDR3. Germline loops: CDR1 KGHDR, CDR2 SFDVKD.

This clone occurred once. The chain employs TRBV10-2 and TRBJ1-1; 7 positions match TRBD1. With 3 bases clipped from V and 5 bases from J, the junction kept 9 bases outside the gene matches. Germline V gives CDR1 WSHSY, CDR2 SAAADI. This CDR3 is built from 15 residues. The DNA for the CDR3 is TGCGCCAGCAGTGAAGTGGCAGGGGGTCTTACTGAAGCTTTCTTT. Protein: CASSEVAGGLTEAFF.

This chain uses TRBV4-3 with TRBJ2-7, with 11 bases fitting TRBD1. This CDR3 has 16 amino acids. With V trimmed by 5 bases and J by 3 bases, 9 bases remained unmatched. The germline CDR1 and CDR2 sequences are LGHNA and YSLEER. The CDR3 sequence is CASSSETGTGGYEQYF. The CDR3 DNA follows: TGCGCCAGCAGCTCTGAAACCGGGACAGGGGGCTACGAGCAGTACTTC.

The chain employs TRBV19 and TRBJ1-2, with TRBD1 as a possible D gene (5 bases). The CDR3 contains 17 residues. Germline V gene lookup returns CDR1 LNHDA and CDR2 SQIVND (reference sequence). Between the trimmed V and J ends, which lost 1 base and 0 bases, there was a span of 15 bases. The CDR3 nucleotides are TGTGCCAGTAGTATAGCGCGGGGGTTCAACCCTAACTATGGCTACACCTTC. It translates to CASSIARGFNPNYGYTF.

The gene calls are TRBV11-3 and TRBJ2-7; 9 bases are shared with TRBD1. Germline trimming cut 5 bases from V and 4 bases from J; bases unmatched to any gene: 9. The germline gives CDR1 SGHNT, CDR2 YENEEA. The CDR3 contains 15 residues. CDR3 protein: CASSPGGTGSYEQYF. The CDR3 DNA is TGTGCCAGCAGCCCCGGGGGGACAGGGTCTTACGAGCAGTACTTC.